This T cell receptor (beta chain) originates from a study of blood T cell repertoires in COVID-19. Overall study: Sites in the United States, Italy and Spain provided acute and convalescent COVID-19 samples.

Per the authors' pipeline: Reference gene primer amplification gave estimated nucleated cell counts. Generated by immunoSEQ multiplex PCR, the TCRdb table keeps only in-frame clones and is missing some. Clone size and the V and J calls come from that table; the DNA yielded D and trimming. The top ten clones hold roughly an eighth of a sample with tens of thousands of clones, 82% of them seen once. Trimming removed 0 bases from V and 5 bases from J, with 13 bases in between. The CDR3 has 15 amino acids. Germline CDR1 reads MNHEY; CDR2 reads SVGAGI. V and J are TRBV6-5 and TRBJ2-5; D gene ambiguous. The clonotype originates from an elderly woman with acute or convalescent COVID-19. What was sequenced was peripheral blood. CDR3 loop: CASSYSRILLETQYF. The CDR3 DNA reads TGTGCCAGCAGTTACTCGAGGATTTTATTGGAGACCCAGTACTTC.